The 2 T cell receptor beta chains in this list originate from one sample, sequenced in a study of OX40 agonist ivuxolimab in advanced cancers. The protocol was immunoSEQ multiplex PCR, while the TCRdb copy is restricted to in-frame clones and leaves out a portion. This repertoire shows more than 45,000 clones, about 81% found once; its top ten account for about 7.7%. The input for sequencing was CD4+ or CD8+ T cells sorted from blood, taken in a trial of the OX40 agonist ivuxolimab. The receptors derive from an adult with an advanced solid tumor such as melanoma, head and neck, liver or kidney cancer.

The chain employs TRBV11-3 and TRBJ2-7; 7 bases are a match to TRBD1. Germline CDR1 SGHNT, CDR2 YENEEA. V was pared by 1 base and J by 3 bases, with 15 bases of the junction left unmatched. This CDR3 has 18 amino acids. CDR3 sequence: CASSLGPPGRGYVYEQYF. In DNA, the CDR3 is TGTGCCAGCAGCTTAGGGCCCCCGGGCAGGGGGTATGTCTACGAGCAGTACTTC.

The chain employs TRBV6-5 and TRBJ2-7; the match to TRBD2 covers 10 bases. CDR3 length: 15 residues. CDR1 and CDR2 (germline): MNHEY, SVGAGI. The V gene end was trimmed by 4 bases and the J gene end by 2 bases; junction bases not matched to a gene: 5. The CDR3 spells CASSSSSGSPYEQYF. The CDR3 DNA is TGTGCCAGCAGTTCCTCTAGCGGGAGTCCCTACGAGCAGTACTTC.